What follows are 32 T cell receptor beta chains derived from one specimen sequenced in a study of molecular identifiers for immune sequencing clone quantification (dated 2018 in TCRdb). The method behind the library was PCR. Sequencing used a NextSeq 500. TCRdb redid the processing of the public reads, applying fastp at Q25 and MiXCR, and retained in-frame beta chains. Each CDR3 protein appears once, grouped with its most common genes and DNA. The table for this sample lists approximately 630,000 distinct CDR3 sequences; about 25% of them were counted only once. 0.75% to 0.8% of the sample is taken by the ten largest. Sample: naive CD8+ T cells from blood, with Jurkat cell RNA spiked in. This sample's cell subset or site label indicates: FACS-sorted CD8+CD4-CCR7+CD45RA+ naive T cells. Receptors were obtained from a human donor in good health. Some libraries in this study had Jurkat cell RNA spiked in.

The chain is built from TRBV2 and TRBJ2-4; D unresolved. The CDR3 spans 12 residues. Germline V gene data show CDR1 as SNHLY and CDR2 as FYNNEI. The germline V and J ends were trimmed by 9 bases and 7 bases, with 13 bases remaining between them. CDR3 in amino acids: CASLTTWNIQYF. The DNA of the CDR3 is TGTGCCAGTTTAACGACATGGAACATTCAGTACTTC.

Only a few counts were recorded for this clonotype. The J gene is TRBJ2-1, the V gene TRBV6-5, with TRBD1 identical over 7 bases. Germline values: CDR1 MNHEY, CDR2 SVGAGI. Trimming took 2 bases from V and 7 from J; bases not matched to a gene: 5. The CDR3 extends over 14 amino acids. The CDR3 nucleotides read TGTGCCAGCAGTTACGGGGACAGCATAAATGAGCAGTTCTTC. The encoded protein is CASSYGDSINEQFF.

This clonotype has more than one count but fewer than ten. The genes are TRBV4-3 and TRBJ2-7, with 7 nucleotides matching TRBD1. This CDR3 has 15 residues. V shed 1 base, J shed 3 bases, and the junction held 6 bases outside the gene matches. Germline CDR1 and CDR2: LGHNA and YSLEER. CDR3 DNA sequence: TGCGCCAGCAGCCAAGCTCCGGGACAGATCTACGAGCAGTACTTC. Protein sequence: CASSQAPGQIYEQYF.

This clonotype was observed at least ten times. The chain links TRBV7-8 to TRBJ2-3; D possibly corresponds to TRBD2 (6 bases). V was cut by 1 base and J by 13 bases, with 15 bases left in between. Germline CDR1 SGHVS, CDR2 FQNEAQ. The CDR3 totals 13 residues. CDR3 bases: TGTGCCAGCAGCTTAGTGGGGGAGGAGCCGGAGTATTTT. It codes for CASSLVGEEPEYF.

This clonotype was observed a handful of times. The chain has TRBV20-1 and TRBJ1-4; D remains unclear. CDR1 DFQATT and CDR2 SNEGSKA come from the germline V gene (reference sequence). The CDR3 runs to 13 residues. V lost 1 base to trimming and J lost 6 bases, with 9 bases between them. CDR3 coding DNA: TGCAGTGCTAGAGGGGCCTTATATGAAAAACTGTTTTTT. Translated, it gives CSARGALYEKLFF.

Concerning this clonotype itself: At one boundary the junction diverges from the germline segment, which might be a read error. The chain carries TRBV27 and TRBJ1-5; weak D call: TRBD1 (5 bases). Germline V gene data show CDR1 as MNHEY and CDR2 as SMNVEV (reference sequence). The CDR3 sequence is 15 residues long. This chain's CDR3 is CARRLSGHSHPPPPF. In DNA, the CDR3 is TGTGCCCGCCGTTTATCGGGGCATAGCCATCCGCCCCCGCCTTTT.

This clonotype was observed once. Being one base from a much bigger clone, this may be a read error. J is TRBJ2-3 and V is TRBV6-6; D is unresolved. Germline CDR1 and CDR2: MNHNY and SVGAGI (reference sequence). CDR3 size: 16 residues. The V end lost 0 bases, the J end lost 2 bases, and 12 bases lay between the germline ends. The CDR3 coding sequence is TGTGCCAGCAGTTACTCTCCCCGCGTCCACACAGATACGCAGTATTTT. Translated, it gives CASSYSPRVHTDTQYF.

The J gene is TRBJ2-1, the V gene TRBV19, with unresolved D. V was shortened by 1 base and J by 8 bases, with 15 bases between the two germline ends. Germline V gives CDR1 LNHDA, CDR2 SQIVND (reference sequence). The CDR3 loop spans 15 amino acids. The CDR3 loop is CASSIVLRRLDEQFF. The DNA for the CDR3 is TGTGCCAGTAGTATAGTTTTGAGGAGATTAGATGAGCAGTTCTTC. The full variable domain, in which reference TRBV19 and TRBJ2-1 provide the parts outside the CDR3, is DGGITQSPKYLFRKEGQNVTLSCEQNLNHDAMYWYRQDPGQGLRLIYYSQIVNDFQKGDIAEGYSVSREKKESFPLTVTSAQKNPTAFYLCASSIVLRRLDEQFFGPGTRLTVL.

This clonotype occurred many times. The chain has TRBV6-2 or TRBV6-3 and TRBJ2-7; D is unclear. Germline CDR1 MNHEY, CDR2 SVGEGT. The V gene lost 10 bases and the J gene lost 2 bases, with 9 bases spanning the gap. This CDR3 has 11 amino acids. For the CDR3, the DNA is TGTGCCACTTCGGTTGCCTACGAGCAGTACTTC. Translation: CATSVAYEQYF.

This chain joins TRBV10-2 and TRBJ2-3; 10 bases are shared with TRBD2. The ends lost 1 base at V and 5 bases at J; junction bases unmatched: 3. The CDR3 totals 15 residues. CDR1 and CDR2 (germline): WSHSY, SAAADI. The CDR3 protein is CASSELGLAQDTQYF. The CDR3 region has the DNA TGCGCCAGCAGTGAGTTGGGACTAGCGCAAGATACGCAGTATTTT.

A remark on this clonotype: A much larger clone differs from this one at a single base, so this may be a read error. The rearrangement uses TRBV7-2 and TRBJ1-1; 7 positions match TRBD1. Looked up from germline, CDR1 is SGHTA and CDR2 is FQGNSA. This CDR3 comprises 14 residues. The CDR3 sequence: CASSLLTGAPEASF. The CDR3 region has the DNA TGTGCCAGCAGTCTATTAACAGGGGCCCCTGAAGCTTCCTTT.

Only a few counts were recorded for this clonotype. A much more abundant neighbour one base away suggests this may be a read error. CDR3 nucleotide sequence: TGCAGCGTTGAAGGAGGGATCAGCGGGGAGCTGTTTTTT. It specifies CSVEGGISGELFF. The gene calls are TRBV29-1 and TRBJ2-2, with D perhaps TRBD2 (5 bases). Germline V gene sequence: CDR1 SQVTM, CDR2 ANQGSEA. The CDR3 has 13 residues. Between the trimmed V and J ends, which lost 1 base and 7 bases, there was a span of 10 bases.

The chain is built from TRBV27 and TRBJ2-3; 10 nucleotides line up with TRBD2. This CDR3 is built from 16 residues. The trim removed 6 bases at V and 2 bases at J, leaving 8 bases unmatched. The germline gives CDR1 MNHEY, CDR2 SMNVEV (reference sequence). CDR3 protein: CASRKRTSGITDTQYF. In nucleotides, the CDR3 is TGTGCCAGCAGAAAAAGGACTAGCGGAATCACAGATACGCAGTATTTT.

V usage is TRBV29-1 and J usage is TRBJ2-1; TRBD2 agrees at 7 bases. The CDR3 spans 16 residues. Germline V gene sequence: CDR1 SQVTM, CDR2 ANQGSEA. The ends lost 4 bases at V and 0 bases at J; junction bases unmatched: 9. CDR3 region: CSVVSGDDISYNEQFF. The CDR3 coding sequence is TGCAGCGTTGTCAGCGGGGACGATATCTCCTACAATGAGCAGTTCTTC.

The chain is built from TRBV27 and TRBJ2-3, with 10 bases identical to TRBD2. This CDR3 is built from 15 residues. Germline CDR1 is MNHEY and CDR2 is SMNVEV (reference sequence). With 5 bases clipped from V and 4 bases from J, the junction kept 6 bases outside the gene matches. CDR3 DNA: TGTGCCAGCAGTGCAAGCGGGAGGGCCCCAGATACGCAGTATTTT. It specifies CASSASGRAPDTQYF.

This clonotype has ten or more counts. CDR3 nucleotides: TGTGCCAGCAGCCCACCAGGGCCGAATTTTAGTGCTTTCTTT. Its translation: CASSPPGPNFSAFF. J is TRBJ1-1 and V is TRBV7-9; a possible D gene is TRBD1 (5 bases). V dropped 5 bases and J dropped 11 bases, with 21 bases sitting between them. The CDR3 spans 14 residues. CDR1 is SEHNR and CDR2 is FQNEAQ in the germline V gene (reference sequence). The full variable domain, its missing parts supplied by reference TRBV7-9 and TRBJ1-1, is DTGVSQNPRHKITKRGQNVTFRCDPISEHNRLYWYRQTLGQGPEFLTYFQNEAQLEKSRLLSDRFSAERPKGSFSTLEIQRTEQGDSAMYLCASSPPGPNFSAFFGQGTRLTVV.

The sample holds many counts of this clonotype. The rearrangement joins TRBV7-9 to TRBJ1-1; 8 nucleotides align to TRBD1. From germline, CDR1 is SEHNR and CDR2 FQNEAQ (reference sequence). The CDR3 is made up of 15 amino acids. Losses at the gene ends were 5 bases for V and 3 bases for J; bases not matched to a gene: 8. The CDR3 sequence: CASSGRTGPDTEAFF. The CDR3 DNA sequence: TGTGCCAGCAGCGGACGGACAGGGCCCGACACTGAAGCTTTCTTT.

This clonotype was seen many times. The chain is built from TRBV7-2 and TRBJ2-2; the D is unclear. The CDR3 length is 14 residues. Germline loops: CDR1 SGHTA, CDR2 FQGNSA. Trimming took off 4 bases at V and 1 base at J, with 7 bases between the two ends. For the CDR3, the DNA is TGTGCCAGCAGCTACTATCTGAACACCGGGGAGCTGTTTTTT. Protein: CASSYYLNTGELFF.

A note on this clonotype: Given a much more abundant clone one base away, this may be a read error. V gene TRBV4-1 combines with J gene TRBJ2-1, with D unclear. The V and J ends lost 6 bases and 15 bases respectively, with 15 bases between them. Germline-derived CDR1 and CDR2 are MGHRA and YSYEKL. The CDR3 covers 11 residues. The CDR3 coding sequence is TGCGCCAGCAGTTCTGGCTCCCGGGTGTTCTTC. Translated, it gives CASSSGSRVFF.

This clonotype came up many times. The V gene is TRBV6-5, the J gene TRBJ2-7, with a weak D call TRBD2 (6 bases). There are 15 residues in the CDR3. Germline CDR1 is MNHEY and CDR2 is SVGAGI. Deletions cut 6 bases from V and 3 bases from J, with 18 bases between. The CDR3 protein is CASRGRRDEFYEQYF. CDR3 sequence (DNA): TGTGCCAGCAGGGGGAGGCGGGACGAGTTCTACGAGCAGTACTTC.

The chain uses TRBV6-2 or TRBV6-3 and TRBJ2-1; no definite D call. The CDR3 covers 19 residues. V was trimmed by 2 bases and J by 0 bases, leaving 20 bases between them. Germline CDR1 is MNHEY and CDR2 is SVGEGT. In DNA, the CDR3 is TGTGCCAGCAGTTACATTAGGTCCCTAGTGGGGAACTCCTACAATGAGCAGTTCTTC. This sequence encodes CASSYIRSLVGNSYNEQFF.

The chain employs TRBV12-3 or TRBV12-4 and TRBJ2-2; 12 positions agree with TRBD1. This CDR3 region has 17 residues. With 5 bases clipped from V and 17 bases from J, the junction kept 21 bases outside the gene matches. This CDR3 reads CASSTTGQGAPGGEHFF. As DNA, the CDR3 is TGTGCCAGCAGTACAACGGGACAGGGGGCGCCGGGCGGGGAGCACTTTTTT.

This clonotype showed up many times. The V call is TRBV7-9, the J call TRBJ1-4; D not certain. Germline CDR1 reads SEHNR; CDR2 reads FQNEAQ (reference sequence). The CDR3 consists of 14 residues. V was trimmed by 1 base and J by 4 bases, leaving 7 bases between them. CDR3 DNA sequence: TGTGCCAGCAGCTTAGTGGGCATTAATGAAAAACTGTTTTTT. Its translation: CASSLVGINEKLFF.

This clonotype was seen a handful of times. CDR3 loop: CASSPFSNYEQYF. Written as DNA, the CDR3 is TGTGCCAGCAGCCCCTTCAGTAATTACGAGCAGTACTTC. This sequence joins TRBV3-1 and TRBJ2-7; D not certain. The CDR3 has 13 amino acids. From germline, CDR1 is LGHDT and CDR2 YNNKEL (reference sequence). Trimming pared 4 bases from V and 4 bases from J, leaving 11 bases between.

This clonotype was detected many times. DNA for the CDR3: TGCGCCAGCAGCCAAGATCCCGCCGGGACTCAAGAGACCCAGTACTTC. As protein: CASSQDPAGTQETQYF. V is TRBV4-3 and J is TRBJ2-5; maybe TRBD2 (6 bases). Trimming left V 0 bases short and J 2 bases short, with 13 bases between. This CDR3 comprises 16 residues. In germline, CDR1 is LGHNA, CDR2 YSLEER.

The rearrangement uses TRBV7-6 and TRBJ1-1; tentatively, D is TRBD1 (6 bases). The V gene's germline CDR1 is SGHVS and CDR2 FNYEAQ. The CDR3 length is 19 residues. The ends were cut back, 3 bases at V and 6 bases at J, with 29 bases in the middle. As DNA, the CDR3 is TGTGCCAGCAGCTTTATTGGGGGCCTAGTGACTACGGGAGACCCTGAAGCTTTCTTT. It specifies CASSFIGGLVTTGDPEAFF. The full variable domain, with the rest looked up from reference TRBV7-6 and TRBJ1-1, is GAGVSQSPRYKVTKRGQDVALRCDPISGHVSLYWYRQALGQGPEFLTYFNYEAQQDKSGLPNDRFSAERPEGSISTLTIQRTEQRDSAMYRCASSFIGGLVTTGDPEAFFGQGTRLTVV.

The chain is built from TRBV12-3 or TRBV12-4 and TRBJ2-1, with D hard to call. V lost 4 bases to trimming and J lost 1 base, with 17 bases between them. CDR3 length: 17 amino acids. The CDR3 DNA follows: TGTGCCAGCAGTTCGGATCGGACGGAAAAATCCTACAATGAGCAGTTCTTC. Its protein product is CASSSDRTEKSYNEQFF.

The V and J genes are TRBV14 and TRBJ1-1, with D perhaps matching TRBD1 (5 bases). The germline V and J ends were trimmed by 4 bases and 3 bases, with 21 bases remaining between them. Germline V gene lookup returns CDR1 SGHDN and CDR2 FVKESK. The CDR3 totals 17 residues. The CDR3 is CASSPAPIRVSDTEAFF. CDR3 DNA: TGTGCCAGCAGCCCGGCCCCGATCAGGGTTTCCGACACTGAAGCTTTCTTT.

This clonotype was recorded a few times. The CDR3 protein is CSASGAGGTGGGNTIYF. CDR3 coding DNA: TGCAGTGCTTCCGGGGCTGGCGGGACAGGGGGTGGAAACACCATATATTTT. The chain recombines TRBV20-1 with TRBJ1-3; TRBD1 matches at 11 bases. V gave up 5 bases and J gave up 3 bases; unmatched junction bases: 12. Germline values: CDR1 DFQATT, CDR2 SNEGSKA (reference sequence). The CDR3 totals 17 residues.

Turning to this clonotype: The conserved final phenylalanine or tryptophan is absent from the CDR3, which likely points to a read error. The CDR3 loop is CASSSPGHRNLADTQYL. CDR3 nucleotides: TGTGCCAGCAGCTCCCCGGGACACCGCAATTTAGCAGATACGCAGTATCTT. The chain uses TRBV7-9 and TRBJ2-3, with D perhaps TRBD1 (6 bases). This CDR3 contains 17 residues. Germline assignment: CDR1 SEHNR and CDR2 FQNEAQ (reference sequence). V dropped 4 bases and J dropped 4 bases, with 21 bases sitting between them.

This clonotype was detected many times. The genes are TRBV19 and TRBJ1-5; 12 nucleotides match TRBD1. This CDR3 contains 15 residues. Germline V CDR1 and CDR2: LNHDA, SQIVND (reference sequence). V lost 7 bases to trimming and J lost 9 bases; unmatched junction nucleotides: 10. The CDR3 region has the DNA TGTGCCAGTAACCTGGGGGACAGGGGGCTGCGGCCCCAGCATTTT. Encoded protein: CASNLGDRGLRPQHF.

The V and J genes are TRBV18 and TRBJ2-7; D may match TRBD1 or TRBD2 (7 bases each). V was clipped by 1 base and J by 5 bases, with 18 bases between them. The CDR3 runs 16 residues. Germline CDR1 and CDR2: KGHSH and LQKENI. CDR3 nucleotides: TGTGCCAGCTCACCACGAGAGACAGGGAGGGTCGACGAGCAGTACTTC. Translation gives CASSPRETGRVDEQYF.